The 18 T cell receptor beta chains below come from one sample, sequenced in a study of T-cell reconstitution after alpha-beta-depleted transplantation in children. TCRbeta library construction was performed incorporating unique molecular identifiers. Each CDR3 protein is one row after TCRdb ran MiXCR on the PCR reads. The data show 580,000 or so distinct CDR3 sequences, 20% to 25% seen once. The sample consisted of PBMCs, mostly from graft donor cells, taken 360 days after TCRalphabeta/CD19-depleted stem cell transplant. The receptors were sampled from a boy under two years old who had a stem cell transplant for acute myeloid leukemia, so the T cells may come from the graft donor.

The V gene is TRBV5-8, the J gene TRBJ1-5; D gene ambiguous. This CDR3 region has 13 residues. Trimming removed 1 base at V and 3 bases at J, with 5 bases between. The germline CDR1 and CDR2 sequences are SGHTS and YDEGEE. DNA of the CDR3: TGTGCCAGCAGCTTGTTGCTCAATCAGCCCCAGCATTTT. Residues: CASSLLLNQPQHF.

V and J are TRBV5-1 and TRBJ2-3, with D possibly being TRBD2 (7 bases). Trimming removed 4 bases from V and 3 bases from J, with 27 bases in between. The CDR3 length is 19 residues. CDR1 and CDR2 (germline): SGHRS, YFSETQ. This CDR3 is CASSPTPEGGAMRTDTQYF. Written as DNA, the CDR3 is TGCGCCAGCAGCCCAACCCCGGAGGGGGGGGCCATGAGGACAGATACGCAGTATTTT.

This clonotype was detected ten times or more. The CDR3 loop is CASGFTGAEQYF. The CDR3 nucleotides read TGTGCTAGTGGTTTCACAGGGGCCGAGCAGTACTTC. V is TRBV12-5 and J is TRBJ2-7; TRBD1 agrees at 7 bases. Germline CDR1 and CDR2: LGHNT and FRNRAP. The CDR3 is made up of 12 amino acids. Trimming removed 3 bases from V and 6 bases from J; junction bases left unmatched: 2.

This clonotype came up a few times. The V call is TRBV11-3, the J call TRBJ2-3; D is unclear. Germline values: CDR1 SGHNT, CDR2 YENEEA. This CDR3 is 12 amino acids long. V was trimmed by 6 bases and J by 5 bases, leaving 9 bases between them. The CDR3 nucleotides read TGTGCCAGCAGACAAGCGCTAGATACGCAGTATTTT. Its protein product is CASRQALDTQYF.

A few counts support this clonotype. V and J are TRBV7-9 and TRBJ2-5; possibly TRBD1 for D (5 bases). V lost 5 bases and J lost 10, with 17 bases in between. This CDR3 spans 13 amino acids. Germline loops: CDR1 SEHNR, CDR2 FQNEAQ (reference sequence). The CDR3 loop is CASSLRLQGDQYF. DNA of the CDR3: TGTGCCAGCAGCCTTAGACTCCAAGGGGACCAGTACTTC.

The rearrangement links TRBV5-1 to TRBJ2-4; the D gene is possibly TRBD2 (6 bases). Trimming pared 3 bases from V and 8 bases from J, leaving 9 bases between. The CDR3 is 12 residues long. CDR1 and CDR2 from the germline V gene are SGHRS and YFSETQ. The CDR3 spells CASSSREDIQYF. The CDR3 DNA reads TGCGCCAGCAGCTCGAGGGAGGACATTCAGTACTTC.

In its sample, this clonotype was seen many times. The chain is built from TRBV25-1 and TRBJ1-4, with D unclear. V was trimmed by 1 base and J by 5 bases, leaving 14 bases between them. The CDR3 contains 16 residues. The germline gives CDR1 MGHDK, CDR2 SYGVNS. The CDR3 spells CASSESSGRRNEKLFF. The CDR3 nucleotides are TGTGCCAGCAGTGAATCCTCCGGGAGACGAAATGAAAAACTGTTTTTT.

This clonotype appeared many times. The gene calls are TRBV18 and TRBJ2-3; tentatively, D is TRBD1 (6 bases). Trimming stripped 6 bases from V and 6 bases from J, with 16 bases between. Germline V gene sequence: CDR1 KGHSH, CDR2 LQKENI. CDR3 length: 14 amino acids. The CDR3 region has the DNA TGTGCCAGCTCCCCTCTGAGGGGGAAGGATACGCAGTATTTT. Protein product: CASSPLRGKDTQYF.

This clonotype occurred once. This chain connects TRBV7-6 to TRBJ1-3; no reliable D call. Trimming shortened V by 4 bases and J by 0 bases, and 13 bases separated the two germline ends. CDR3 length equals 16 residues. In germline, CDR1 is SGHVS, CDR2 FNYEAQ. The DNA for the CDR3 is TGTGCCAGCAGCTCGTACCGGGCAGCCTCTGGAAACACCATATATTTT. This codes for CASSSYRAASGNTIYF.

There are a few counts of this clonotype. The chain has TRBV9 and TRBJ1-1; possibly TRBD1 for D (5 bases). Germline V gene sequence: CDR1 SGDLS, CDR2 YYNGEE. CDR3 length: 15 amino acids. V was clipped by 2 bases and J by 2 bases, with 13 bases between them. This chain's CDR3 is CASSVDMGLNTEAFF. In DNA form, the CDR3 reads TGTGCCAGCAGCGTGGACATGGGGTTAAACACTGAAGCTTTCTTT. The entire variable domain, with the rest obtained from reference TRBV9 and TRBJ1-1, is as follows: DSGVTQTPKHLITATGQRVTLRCSPRSGDLSVYWYQQSLDQGLQFLIQYYNGEERAKGNILERFSAQQFPDLHSELNLSSLELGDSALYFCASSVDMGLNTEAFFGQGTRLTVV.

This clonotype was recorded many times. V is TRBV12-3 or TRBV12-4 and J is TRBJ2-3; D is possibly TRBD2 (7 bases). The CDR3 sequence is 18 residues long. Between the trimmed V and J ends, which lost 5 bases and 0 bases, there was a span of 21 bases. Here the CDR3 DNA reads TGTGCCAGCAGTCCCACGACCGGGAGGACAGCTAGCACAGATACGCAGTATTTT. Amino acid sequence: CASSPTTGRTASTDTQYF.

The chain carries TRBV13 and TRBJ2-3; 8 bases line up with TRBD2. The length of the CDR3 is 14 residues. V gave up 4 bases and J gave up 4 bases; unmatched junction bases: 4. The germline gives CDR1 PRHDT, CDR2 FYEKMQ (reference sequence). The CDR3 loop is CASSSRLASDTQYF. The CDR3 DNA reads TGTGCCAGCAGCTCGAGACTAGCGTCAGATACGCAGTATTTT.

The CDR3 DNA reads TGTGCCAGCAGCTTAGTGATGCGGGGCTACTACAATGAGCAGTTCTTC. Translation: CASSLVMRGYYNEQFF. The chain joins TRBV7-8 to TRBJ2-1; possibly TRBD2 for D (6 bases). Germline V gene sequence: CDR1 SGHVS, CDR2 FQNEAQ. The CDR3 length is 16 residues. Between the trimmed V and J ends, which lost 1 base and 3 bases, there was a span of 13 bases.

Concerning this clonotype: A much more abundant neighbour one base away suggests this may be a read error. The final CDR3 position lacks the conserved phenylalanine or tryptophan, pointing to a likely read error. The chain recombines TRBV7-2 with TRBJ1-2, with 8 bases aligning to TRBD1. This CDR3 comprises 15 residues. Trimming at V came to 5 bases and at J to 5 bases, leaving 10 bases not matched to a gene. Germline V gene sequence: CDR1 SGHTA, CDR2 FQGNSA. The CDR3 sequence is CASSPRDRGAYGYTS. DNA of the CDR3: TGTGCCAGCAGCCCTCGTGACAGGGGAGCGTATGGCTACACCTCC.

This clonotype came up many times. The chain uses TRBV6-2 or TRBV6-3 and TRBJ2-7; 11 bases match TRBD2. Germline values: CDR1 MNHEY, CDR2 SVGEGT. V shed 0 bases and J 0 bases; nucleotides not matched to a gene: 10. This CDR3 is 19 amino acids long. The CDR3, as DNA: TGTGCCAGCAGTTACTCCTACGATCGACTAGCGGGGAGCTCCTACGAGCAGTACTTC. Translating it yields CASSYSYDRLAGSSYEQYF.

This clonotype turned up a few times. The chain couples TRBV5-6 to TRBJ2-2; perhaps TRBD1 as D (5 bases). Looked up from germline, CDR1 is SGHDT and CDR2 is YYEEEE. V shed 4 bases and J shed 16 bases, with 17 bases lying between them. The length of the CDR3 is 12 residues. CDR3 residues: CASSRAEGARFF. CDR3 nucleotides: TGTGCCAGCAGCCGAGCCGAAGGGGCAAGGTTTTTT.

The chain couples TRBV20-1 to TRBJ1-2, with unresolved D. Germline CDR1 reads DFQATT; CDR2 reads SNEGSKA (reference sequence). Trimming shortened V by 2 bases and J by 3 bases, and 7 bases separated the two germline ends. The CDR3 sequence is 12 residues long. The CDR3 DNA sequence: TGCAGTGCTAGACCGTTTGACTATGGCTACACCTTC. Its translation: CSARPFDYGYTF.

This clonotype was picked up many times. This chain uses TRBV12-3 or TRBV12-4 with TRBJ1-2; TRBD1 aligns across 7 bases. The CDR3 has 15 amino acids. The V and J ends lost 5 bases and 4 bases, in that order; junction bases with no gene match: 10. For the CDR3, the DNA is TGTGCCAGCAGTGCTCCGGGACAGCTTTTCTATGGCTACACCTTC. Translation: CASSAPGQLFYGYTF.